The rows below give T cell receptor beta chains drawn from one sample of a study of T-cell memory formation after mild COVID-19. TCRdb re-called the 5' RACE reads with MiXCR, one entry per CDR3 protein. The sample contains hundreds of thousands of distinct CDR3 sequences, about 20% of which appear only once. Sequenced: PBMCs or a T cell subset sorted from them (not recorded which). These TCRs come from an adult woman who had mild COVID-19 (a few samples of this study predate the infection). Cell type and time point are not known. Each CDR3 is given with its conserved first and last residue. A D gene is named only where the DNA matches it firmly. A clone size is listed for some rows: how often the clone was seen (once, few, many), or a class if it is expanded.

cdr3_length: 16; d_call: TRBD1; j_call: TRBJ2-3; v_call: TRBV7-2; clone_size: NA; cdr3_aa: CASSSRQGPPTDTQYF; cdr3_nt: TGTGCCAGCAGCTCACGACAGGGACCACCCACAGATACGCAGTATTTT
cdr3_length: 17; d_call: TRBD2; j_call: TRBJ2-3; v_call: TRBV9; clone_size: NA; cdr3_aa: CASSPLTSGTPTDTQYF; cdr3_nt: TGTGCCAGCAGCCCTTTGACTAGCGGGACACCCACAGATACGCAGTATTTT
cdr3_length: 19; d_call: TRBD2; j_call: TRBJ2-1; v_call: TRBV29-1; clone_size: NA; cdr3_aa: CSVLGVISGKSSGYNEQFF; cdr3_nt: TGCAGCGTCCTAGGGGTGATTAGCGGGAAGTCGAGTGGCTACAATGAGCAGTTCTTC
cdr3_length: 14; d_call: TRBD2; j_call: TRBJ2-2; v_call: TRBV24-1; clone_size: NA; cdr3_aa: CATIGGLNTGELFF; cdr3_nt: TGTGCCACCATCGGGGGGTTGAACACCGGGGAGCTGTTTTTT
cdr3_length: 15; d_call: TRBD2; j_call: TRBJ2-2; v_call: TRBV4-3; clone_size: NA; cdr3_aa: CASSQEGGRSGELFF; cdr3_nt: TGCGCCAGCAGCCAAGAGGGCGGGAGGTCCGGGGAGCTGTTTTTT
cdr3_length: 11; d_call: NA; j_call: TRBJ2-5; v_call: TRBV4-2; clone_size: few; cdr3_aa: CASTPGETQYF; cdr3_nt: TGTGCCAGCACCCCGGGGGAGACCCAGTACTTC
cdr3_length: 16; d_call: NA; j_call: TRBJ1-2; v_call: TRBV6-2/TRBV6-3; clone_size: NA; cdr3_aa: CASSLPDRGRVYGYTF; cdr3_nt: TGTGCCAGCAGCCTCCCGGACCGGGGGCGAGTCTATGGCTACACCTTC
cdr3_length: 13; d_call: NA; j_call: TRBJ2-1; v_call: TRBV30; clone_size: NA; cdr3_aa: CAWSATGYNEQFF; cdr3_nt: TGTGCCTGGAGTGCGACTGGCTACAATGAGCAGTTCTTC
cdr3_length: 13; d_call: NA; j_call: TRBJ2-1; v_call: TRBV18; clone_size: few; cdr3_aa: CASSSLDPNEQFF; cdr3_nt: TGTGCCAGCTCATCCTTAGATCCCAATGAGCAGTTCTTC
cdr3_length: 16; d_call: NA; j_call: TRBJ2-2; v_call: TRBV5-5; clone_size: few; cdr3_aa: CASSLYIRTDTGELFF; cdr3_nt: TGTGCCAGCAGCCTATACATCCGGACGGACACCGGGGAGCTGTTTTTT
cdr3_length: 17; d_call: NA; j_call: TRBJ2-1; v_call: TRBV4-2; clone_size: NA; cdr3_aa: CASSDDGSGSSYNEQFF; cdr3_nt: TGTGCCAGCAGCGACGACGGGTCGGGGAGCTCCTACAATGAGCAGTTCTTC
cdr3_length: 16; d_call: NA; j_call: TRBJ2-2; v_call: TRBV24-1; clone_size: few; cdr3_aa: CATSDRGRLSTGELFF; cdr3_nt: TGTGCCACCAGTGATCGGGGACGCCTCTCCACCGGGGAGCTGTTTTTT
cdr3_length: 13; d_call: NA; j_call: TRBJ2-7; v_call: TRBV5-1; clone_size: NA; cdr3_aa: CASRVGDPYEQYF; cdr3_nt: TGCGCCAGCAGGGTAGGGGACCCCTACGAGCAGTACTTC
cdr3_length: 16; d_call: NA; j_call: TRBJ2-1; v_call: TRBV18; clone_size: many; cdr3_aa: CASSPRPTVSDNEQFF; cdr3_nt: TGTGCCAGCTCACCACGGCCGACGGTGAGCGACAATGAGCAGTTCTTC
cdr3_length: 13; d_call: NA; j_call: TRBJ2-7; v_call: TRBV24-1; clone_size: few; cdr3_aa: CATSDPTGNEQYF; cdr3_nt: TGTGCCACCAGTGATCCAACGGGAAACGAGCAGTACTTC
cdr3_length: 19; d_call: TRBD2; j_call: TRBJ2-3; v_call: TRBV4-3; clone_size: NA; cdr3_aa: CASSQEPAGVAGRTDTQYF; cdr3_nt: TGCGCCAGCAGCCAAGAACCGGCGGGGGTAGCGGGCCGCACAGATACGCAGTATTTT
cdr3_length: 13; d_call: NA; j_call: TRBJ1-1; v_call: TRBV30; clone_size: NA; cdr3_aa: CAWSFDVGTEAFF; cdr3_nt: TGTGCCTGGAGTTTTGACGTTGGCACTGAAGCTTTCTTT
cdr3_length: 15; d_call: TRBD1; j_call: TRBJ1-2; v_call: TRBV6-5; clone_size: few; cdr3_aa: CASSPYRLGQGLYTF; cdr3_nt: TGTGCCAGCAGTCCATACCGGCTGGGACAGGGACTCTACACCTTC
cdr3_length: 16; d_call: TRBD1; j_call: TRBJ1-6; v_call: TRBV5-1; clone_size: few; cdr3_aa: CASSPWTGALNSPLHF; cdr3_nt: TGCGCCAGCAGCCCTTGGACAGGGGCGCTGAATTCACCCCTCCACTTT
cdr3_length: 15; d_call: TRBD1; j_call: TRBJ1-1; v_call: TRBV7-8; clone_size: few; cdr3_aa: CASSLASAGGTEAFF; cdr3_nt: TGTGCCAGCAGCTTAGCTTCGGCAGGGGGCACTGAAGCTTTCTTT
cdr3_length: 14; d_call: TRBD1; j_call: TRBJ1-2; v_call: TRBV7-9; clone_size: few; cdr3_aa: CASSLDGQGYGYTF; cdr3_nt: TGTGCCAGCAGCTTAGACGGACAGGGCTATGGCTACACCTTC
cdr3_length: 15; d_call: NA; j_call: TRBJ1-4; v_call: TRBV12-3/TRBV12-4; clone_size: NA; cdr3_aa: CASSRPPDGSEKLFF; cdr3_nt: TGTGCCAGCAGTCGCCCCCCGGACGGGTCTGAAAAACTGTTTTTT
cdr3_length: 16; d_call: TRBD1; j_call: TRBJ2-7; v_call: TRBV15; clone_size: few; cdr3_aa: CATSREALDRGGEQYF; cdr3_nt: TGTGCCACCAGCAGAGAAGCTTTGGACAGGGGGGGTGAGCAGTACTTC
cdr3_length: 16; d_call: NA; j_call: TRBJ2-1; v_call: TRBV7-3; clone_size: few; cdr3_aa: CASSLSGRASYNEQFF; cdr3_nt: TGTGCCAGCAGCTTATCGGGCAGAGCTTCCTACAATGAGCAGTTCTTC
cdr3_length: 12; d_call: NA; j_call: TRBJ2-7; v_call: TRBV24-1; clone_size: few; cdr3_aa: CATQGSSYEQYF; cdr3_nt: TGTGCCACTCAGGGATCCTCCTACGAGCAGTACTTC
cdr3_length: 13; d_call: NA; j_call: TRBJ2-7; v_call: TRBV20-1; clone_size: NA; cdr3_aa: CSARGGLDYEQYF; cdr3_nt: TGCAGTGCTAGAGGGGGACTCGACTACGAGCAGTACTTC
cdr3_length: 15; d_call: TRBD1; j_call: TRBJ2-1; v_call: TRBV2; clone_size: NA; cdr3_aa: CASSDPPGQGNEQFF; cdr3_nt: TGTGCCAGCAGTGACCCCCCCGGACAGGGCAATGAGCAGTTCTTC
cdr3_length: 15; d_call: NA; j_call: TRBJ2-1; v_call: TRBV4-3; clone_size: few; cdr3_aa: CASSQDLGQLGEQFF; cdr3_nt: TGCGCCAGCAGCCAAGATCTCGGCCAATTGGGTGAGCAGTTCTTC
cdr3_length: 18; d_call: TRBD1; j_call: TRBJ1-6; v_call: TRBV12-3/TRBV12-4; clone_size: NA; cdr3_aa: CASSIRQGANFYNSPLHF; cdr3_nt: TGTGCCAGCAGTATACGACAGGGGGCTAACTTTTATAATTCACCCCTCCACTTT
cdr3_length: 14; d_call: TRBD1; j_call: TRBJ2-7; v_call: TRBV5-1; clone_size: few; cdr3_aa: CASSLRTGGVEQYF; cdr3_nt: TGCGCCAGCAGCTTGCGGACAGGGGGTGTGGAGCAGTACTTC
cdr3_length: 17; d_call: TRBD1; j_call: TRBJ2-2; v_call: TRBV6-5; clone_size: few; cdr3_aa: CASSYWLGQGRAGELFF; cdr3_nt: TGTGCCAGCAGTTACTGGTTGGGACAGGGAAGGGCCGGGGAGCTGTTTTTT